This entry describes one TCR beta chain. The antigen is not known. Because the CDR3 is missing its conserved closing phenylalanine or tryptophan, this is likely a read error. The length of the CDR3 is 15 residues. The junction had 8 bases not matched to a gene; V was cut back by 2 bases and J by 5 bases. Per the germline V gene, CDR1 is MNHEY and CDR2 is SVGEGT. Co-extracting RNA and DNA was done with 20-30 mg of unsorted bulk tissue as input. A primer in the constant region served to generate TCR beta cDNA from approximately 500 ng of total RNA. Slightly modified ARM-PCR served as the procedure for the TCR beta libraries. These libraries came from three rounds of nested multiplex PCR. It was with TRBV1-TRBV30 forward primers and a C-beta reverse primer that the first two PCR rounds were run, at approximately 10 cycles each. TCRdb reprocessed the multiplex PCR reads via MiXCR and lists one record per CDR3 protein. The table shows about 100,000 distinct CDR3 sequences, with roughly 69% occurring only once.

This entry belongs to a study of tumor-infiltrating lymphocytes in primary liver carcinoma. For the study at large: Staging placed the tumors at T1-T3 N0M0, and they measured roughly 4.2 to 11 cm across.

The study's findings and limits: Tumor-adjacent and tumor-blood pairs shared less of their repertoires than tumor region pairs shared. Relative to blood, tumors carried a significantly larger fraction of the repertoire in their top 250 clones (p = 0.039).

This clonotype was sampled from a woman in her fifties or sixties with primary liver carcinoma and hepatitis B virus infection. The sample comprised liver tumor tissue from sampling region 5. Subset of the sample: tumor region T5, tumor centre. The chain employs TRBV6-2 or TRBV6-3 and TRBJ2-7; 8 bases match TRBD2. The CDR3, as DNA: TGTGCCAGCAGTTACACAGGCGGACTAGCCCACGAGCAGTACTTA. This codes for CASSYTGGLAHEQYL.